The 10 T cell receptor beta chains below were found in one sample sequenced in a study of blood T cell repertoires in COVID-19. Method: immunoSEQ multiplex PCR; TCRdb's copy keeps in-frame clones and lacks some. The sample includes about 240,000 clones, 86% of them seen just once. Sequenced input: peripheral blood. All receptors derive from a man between 60 and 75 years old with acute or convalescent COVID-19.

V and J are TRBV7-3 and TRBJ2-2; 7 positions agree with TRBD1. The CDR3 spans 16 residues. The germline gives CDR1 SGHTA, CDR2 FQGTGA. V shed 5 bases, J shed 0 bases, and the junction held 6 bases outside the gene matches. CDR3 residues: CASSVSGTANTGELFF. CDR3 nucleotides: TGTGCCAGCAGCGTCTCCGGGACAGCGAACACCGGGGAGCTGTTTTTT.

The chain uses TRBV6-6 and TRBJ1-6; TRBD1 might be the D (6 bases). Germline assignment: CDR1 MNHNY and CDR2 SVGAGI (reference sequence). V was trimmed by 3 bases and J by 8 bases, leaving 17 bases between them. The CDR3 is 16 amino acids. CDR3 nucleotides: TGTGCCAGCAGTTATCCAAACAGGGTTGAGGATTCACCCCTCCACTTT. As protein: CASSYPNRVEDSPLHF.

This clone is a singleton in its sample. The chain joins TRBV27 to TRBJ2-2; the match to TRBD1 covers 9 bases. Looked up from germline, CDR1 is MNHEY and CDR2 is SMNVEV (reference sequence). V shed 7 bases and J 6 bases; nucleotides not matched to a gene: 6. CDR3 length: 14 residues. The CDR3 nucleotides are TGTGCCAGCACGGGACAGGGAAACCCCGGGGAGCTGTTTTTT. This gives the protein CASTGQGNPGELFF.

This clone was picked up a small number of times. This chain's CDR3 is CASSQDGRGSTYEQYF. CDR3 nucleotides: TGCGCCAGCAGCCAAGACGGCAGGGGATCCACCTACGAGCAGTACTTC. The V gene is TRBV4-1, the J gene TRBJ2-7, with a weak D call TRBD1 (6 bases). This CDR3 has 16 amino acids. The V end lost 0 bases, the J end lost 2 bases, and 14 bases lay between the germline ends. The germline V gene has CDR1 MGHRA and CDR2 YSYEKL.

This clone was picked up a small number of times. The V and J genes are TRBV30 and TRBJ2-7, with D maybe TRBD2 (5 bases). Per germline, CDR1 GTSNPN and CDR2 SVGIG (reference sequence). The V and J ends lost 0 bases and 4 bases respectively, with 7 bases between them. This CDR3 region has 12 residues. CDR3 in amino acids: CAWSVDLYEQYF. CDR3 DNA sequence: TGTGCCTGGAGTGTGGACTTGTACGAGCAGTACTTC.

The rearrangement uses TRBV7-8 and TRBJ1-3; D is possibly TRBD1 (6 bases). The germline V gene encodes CDR1 SGHVS and CDR2 FQNEAQ. The CDR3 runs 14 residues. V shed 4 bases and J shed 1 base, with 8 bases lying between them. The CDR3 DNA reads as TGTGCCAGCAGCTGGACAGAGTCTGGAAACACCATATATTTT. Translated: CASSWTESGNTIYF.

The rearrangement uses TRBV11-3 and TRBJ2-1, with 9 bases identical to TRBD2. CDR3 length: 16 residues. The germline V gene encodes CDR1 SGHNT and CDR2 YENEEA. V lost 1 base to trimming and J lost 8 bases; unmatched junction nucleotides: 9. The CDR3 spells CASSLGELAGKDEQFF. The DNA of the CDR3 is TGTGCCAGCAGCTTAGGCGAACTAGCGGGTAAGGATGAGCAGTTCTTC.

This clone came up once. The chain employs TRBV19 and TRBJ1-2, with 8 bases aligning to TRBD1. V trimming: 3 bases; J trimming: 6 bases; junction bases outside the gene matches: 9. Germline loops: CDR1 LNHDA, CDR2 SQIVND (reference sequence). This CDR3 spans 15 amino acids. The CDR3 sequence: CASSIRDRGGDGYTF. The CDR3 nucleotides read TGTGCCAGTAGTATTCGTGACAGGGGAGGGGATGGCTACACCTTC.

V and J are TRBV5-1 and TRBJ1-2; no clear D gene. Trimming removed 0 bases from V and 4 bases from J, with 13 bases in between. Germline CDR1 reads SGHRS; CDR2 reads YFSETQ. This CDR3 is built from 15 residues. The CDR3 loop is CASSLEGRGSYGYTF. CDR3 nucleotide sequence: TGCGCCAGCAGCTTGGAAGGCCGGGGATCCTATGGCTACACCTTC.

CDR3 sequence reads: CASSIGQGALQPQHF. The CDR3 DNA is TGTGCCAGTAGTATTGGGCAGGGGGCCCTCCAGCCCCAGCATTTT. The rearrangement joins TRBV19 to TRBJ1-5; 8 positions agree with TRBD1. The V gene's germline CDR1 is LNHDA and CDR2 SQIVND (reference sequence). This CDR3 comprises 15 residues. Germline trimming cut 3 bases from V and 7 bases from J; bases unmatched to any gene: 8. Using reference TRBV19 and TRBJ1-5 for the parts outside the CDR3, the full variable domain is DGGITQSPKYLFRKEGQNVTLSCEQNLNHDAMYWYRQDPGQGLRLIYYSQIVNDFQKGDIAEGYSVSREKKESFPLTVTSAQKNPTAFYLCASSIGQGALQPQHFGDGTRLSIL.